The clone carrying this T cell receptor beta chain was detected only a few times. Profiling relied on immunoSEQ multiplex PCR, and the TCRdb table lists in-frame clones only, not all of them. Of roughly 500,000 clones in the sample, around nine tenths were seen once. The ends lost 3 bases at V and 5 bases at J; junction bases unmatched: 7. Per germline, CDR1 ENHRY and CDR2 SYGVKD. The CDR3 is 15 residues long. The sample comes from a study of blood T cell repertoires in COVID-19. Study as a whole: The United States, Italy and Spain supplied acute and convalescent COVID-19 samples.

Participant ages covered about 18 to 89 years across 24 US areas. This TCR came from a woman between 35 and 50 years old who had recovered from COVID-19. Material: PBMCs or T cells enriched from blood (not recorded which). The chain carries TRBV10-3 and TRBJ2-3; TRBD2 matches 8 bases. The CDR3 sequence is CAISDAGGPGDTQYF. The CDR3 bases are TGTGCCATCAGTGACGCGGGAGGTCCAGGAGATACGCAGTATTTT.